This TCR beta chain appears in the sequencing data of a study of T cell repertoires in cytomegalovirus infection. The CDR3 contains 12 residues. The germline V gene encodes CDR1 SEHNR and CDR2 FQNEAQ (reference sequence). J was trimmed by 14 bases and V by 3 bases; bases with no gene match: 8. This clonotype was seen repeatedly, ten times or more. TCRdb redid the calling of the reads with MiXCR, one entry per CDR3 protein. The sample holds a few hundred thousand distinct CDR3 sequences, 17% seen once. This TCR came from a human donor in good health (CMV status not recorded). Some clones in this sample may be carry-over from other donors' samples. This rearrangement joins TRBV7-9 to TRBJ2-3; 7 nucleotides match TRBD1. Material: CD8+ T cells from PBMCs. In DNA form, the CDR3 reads TGTGCCAGCAGCTTCGACAGGGTTGGTTGGTATTTT. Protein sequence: CASSFDRVGWYF. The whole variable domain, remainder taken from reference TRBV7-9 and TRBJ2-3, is DTGVSQNPRHKITKRGQNVTFRCDPISEHNRLYWYRQTLGQGPEFLTYFQNEAQLEKSRLLSDRFSAERPKGSFSTLEIQRTEQGDSAMYLCASSFDRVGWYFGPGTRLTVL.